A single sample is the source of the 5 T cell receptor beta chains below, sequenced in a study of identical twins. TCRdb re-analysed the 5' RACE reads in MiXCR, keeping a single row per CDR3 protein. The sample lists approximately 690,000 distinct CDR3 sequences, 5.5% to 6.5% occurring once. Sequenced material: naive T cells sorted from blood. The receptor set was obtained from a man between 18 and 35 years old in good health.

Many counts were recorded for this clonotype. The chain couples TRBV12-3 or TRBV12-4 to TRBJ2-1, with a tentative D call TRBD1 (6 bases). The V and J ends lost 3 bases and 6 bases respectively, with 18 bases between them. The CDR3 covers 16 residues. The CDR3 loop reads CASSFLQGKPINEQFF. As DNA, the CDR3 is TGTGCCAGCAGTTTCTTACAGGGTAAACCCATCAATGAGCAGTTCTTC.

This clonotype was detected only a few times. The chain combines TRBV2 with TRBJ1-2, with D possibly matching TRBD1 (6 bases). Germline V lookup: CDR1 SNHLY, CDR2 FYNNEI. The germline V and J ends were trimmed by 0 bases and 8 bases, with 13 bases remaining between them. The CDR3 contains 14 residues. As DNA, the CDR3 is TGTGCCAGCAGTGAAGCGGGGGGGGCGAGAGGCTACACCTTC. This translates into CASSEAGGARGYTF.

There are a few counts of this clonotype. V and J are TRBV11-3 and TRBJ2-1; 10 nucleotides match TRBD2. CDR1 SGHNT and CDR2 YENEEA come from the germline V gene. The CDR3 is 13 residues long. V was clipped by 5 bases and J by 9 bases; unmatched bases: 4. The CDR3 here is CASSPGLAAEQFF. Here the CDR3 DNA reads TGTGCCAGCAGCCCAGGACTAGCGGCTGAGCAGTTCTTC.

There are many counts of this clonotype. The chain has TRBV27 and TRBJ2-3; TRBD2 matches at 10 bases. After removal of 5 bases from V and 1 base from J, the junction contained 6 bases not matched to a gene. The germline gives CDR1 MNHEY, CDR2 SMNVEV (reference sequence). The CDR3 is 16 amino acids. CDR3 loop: CASSPWGTSGTDTQYF. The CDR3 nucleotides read TGTGCCAGCAGTCCATGGGGGACTAGCGGCACAGATACGCAGTATTTT.

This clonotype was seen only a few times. The CDR3: CAISGQDNSPLHF. In DNA, the CDR3 is TGTGCCATCAGTGGACAGGATAATTCACCCCTCCACTTT. The chain combines TRBV10-3 with TRBJ1-6; tentative D call: TRBD1 (6 bases). Trimming removed 4 bases at V and 5 bases at J, with 6 bases between. The CDR3 contains 13 residues. Per the germline V gene, CDR1 is ENHRY and CDR2 is SYGVKD.